Following are 32 T cell receptor beta chains from one sample sequenced in a study of T cells in Graves' hyperthyroidism and ophthalmopathy. RNA transcripts yielded amplified TCR beta CDR3 regions. HTBI primers drove first-round RT-PCR of the TCR CDR3. TCRdb recomputed calls from the multiplex PCR reads with MiXCR, one row per CDR3 protein. The data contain around 420,000 distinct CDR3 sequences, around a sixth of them singletons. The source material was blood. All receptors come from a woman under 30 with Graves' hyperthyroidism.

This chain links TRBV7-3 with TRBJ1-1, with D perhaps matching TRBD1 (6 bases). This CDR3 comprises 15 residues. Germline-derived CDR1 and CDR2 are SGHTA and FQGTGA. V lost 3 bases and J lost 5, with 16 bases in between. CDR3 protein: CASSLTGAVGTEAFF. Written as DNA, the CDR3 is TGTGCCAGCAGCTTGACAGGAGCTGTGGGGACTGAAGCTTTCTTT.

This clonotype showed up many times. The genes are TRBV7-8 and TRBJ2-7; 7 nucleotides match TRBD1. The CDR3 contains 14 residues. Germline V gene lookup returns CDR1 SGHVS and CDR2 FQNEAQ. With 1 base clipped from V and 4 bases from J, the junction kept 4 bases outside the gene matches. CDR3 loop: CASSLDGRGYEQYF. CDR3 sequence (DNA): TGTGCCAGCAGCTTAGATGGCAGGGGGTACGAGCAGTACTTC.

This clonotype has at least ten counts. V and J are TRBV18 and TRBJ2-1; 7 bases align to TRBD2. Per the germline V gene, CDR1 is KGHSH and CDR2 is LQKENI. The length of the CDR3 is 15 residues. V was clipped by 3 bases and J by 5 bases; unmatched bases: 7. CDR3 in amino acids: CASSPNGGFNNEQFF. The CDR3 DNA reads TGTGCCAGCTCACCGAACGGGGGGTTCAACAATGAGCAGTTCTTC.

This clonotype was observed at least ten times. The J gene is TRBJ2-5, the V gene TRBV6-5, with TRBD2 matching 7 bases. Germline V gene data show CDR1 as MNHEY and CDR2 as SVGAGI. The CDR3 is 13 residues long. V was clipped by 0 bases and J by 9 bases; unmatched bases: 4. The CDR3 DNA is TGTGCCAGCAGTTACTCGCCAGGGAGGGCCCAGTACTTC. Its protein is CASSYSPGRAQYF.

The chain uses TRBV5-1 and TRBJ2-7; D possibly corresponds to TRBD2 (5 bases). The V end lost 6 bases, the J end lost 3 bases, and 22 bases lay between the germline ends. The CDR3 sequence is 16 residues long. Germline CDR1 is SGHRS and CDR2 is YFSETQ. CDR3 sequence reads: CASKNTPGKEVYEQYF. The CDR3 DNA sequence: TGCGCCAGCAAAAATACCCCGGGGAAGGAAGTCTACGAGCAGTACTTC.

V usage is TRBV12-5 and J usage is TRBJ2-3, with D hard to call. This CDR3 has 15 amino acids. Trimming left V 1 base short and J 1 base short, with 9 bases between. Germline V gene lookup returns CDR1 LGHNT and CDR2 FRNRAP. CDR3 DNA: TGTGCTAGTGGTTTGGAGAAAATGGGCACAGATACGCAGTATTTT. It codes for CASGLEKMGTDTQYF.

The J gene is TRBJ2-5, the V gene TRBV4-2, with D possibly matching TRBD1 (5 bases). Per germline, CDR1 LGHNA and CDR2 YNFKEQ. Between the trimmed V and J ends, which lost 4 bases and 2 bases, there was a span of 14 bases. The CDR3 loop spans 15 amino acids. The CDR3 nucleotides read TGTGCCAGCAGCCTTCTGGGGCCGACGCAAGAGACCCAGTACTTC. This codes for CASSLLGPTQETQYF.

This chain joins TRBV6-2 or TRBV6-3 and TRBJ2-7; D unclear. This CDR3 has 14 residues. Trimming took off 0 bases at V and 3 bases at J, with 9 bases between the two ends. CDR1 is MNHEY, CDR2 SVGEGT, per germline. For the CDR3, the DNA is TGTGCCAGCAGTTACTCGTTACAGAACTACGAGCAGTACTTC. Translation: CASSYSLQNYEQYF.

This clonotype was detected many times. V and J are TRBV28 and TRBJ2-3; a possible D gene is TRBD2 (5 bases). Trimming cost V 7 bases and J 1 base, with 18 bases left between them. Germline V gene lookup returns CDR1 MDHEN and CDR2 SYDVKM. The length of the CDR3 is 16 residues. This CDR3 is CASTPLALARTDTQYF. Here the CDR3 DNA reads TGTGCCAGCACCCCCCTGGCGCTAGCTCGCACAGATACGCAGTATTTT.

The chain has TRBV6-1 and TRBJ1-2; D uncertain. Germline V lookup: CDR1 MNHNS, CDR2 SASEGT. V lost 3 bases and J 4 bases, leaving 12 bases between the germline ends. The CDR3 totals 14 residues. DNA for the CDR3: TGTGCCAGCAGTGACCCGGGCCGGAGCTATGGCTACACCTTC. It specifies CASSDPGRSYGYTF.

Regarding this clonotype: Being one base from a much bigger clone, this may be a read error. The chain combines TRBV3-1 with TRBJ1-5; D ambiguous. The CDR3 totals 14 residues. V lost 1 base and J 3 bases, leaving 7 bases between the germline ends. Germline-derived CDR1 and CDR2 are LGHDT and YNNKEL (reference sequence). This CDR3 is CASSQAQDNQPQHF. CDR3 nucleotide sequence: TGTGCCAGCAGCCAAGCCCAGGACAATCAGCCCCAGCATTTT.

The chain has TRBV14 and TRBJ1-6; D remains unclear. This CDR3 comprises 14 residues. Germline CDR1 and CDR2: SGHDN and FVKESK. V dropped 1 base and J dropped 9 bases, with 10 bases sitting between them. CDR3 DNA: TGTGCCAGCAGCCAAGCAGTACCAAGTTCACCCCTCCACTTT. It is translated as CASSQAVPSSPLHF. Together with reference TRBV14 and TRBJ1-6, the CDR3 gives the full variable domain: EAGVTQFPSHSVIEKGQTVTLRCDPISGHDNLYWYRRVMGKEIKFLLHFVKESKQDESGMPNNRFLAERTGGTYSTLKVQPAELEDSGVYFCASSQAVPSSPLHFGNGTRLTVT.

This clonotype was seen repeatedly, ten times or more. The rearrangement joins TRBV12-3 or TRBV12-4 to TRBJ2-3, with D possibly matching TRBD2 (5 bases). Between the trimmed V and J ends, which lost 6 bases and 0 bases, there was a span of 10 bases. This CDR3 is built from 14 residues. CDR3 nucleotides: TGTGCCAGCAGCCCGCCGGGAAGCACAGATACGCAGTATTTT. This gives the protein CASSPPGSTDTQYF.

As for this clonotype: At one end the junction does not follow the germline gene, possibly because of a read error. The chain couples TRBV20-1 to TRBJ2-5; D is unclear. The CDR3 contains 11 residues. Germline V gives CDR1 DFQATT, CDR2 SNEGSKA (reference sequence). In nucleotides, the CDR3 is TGCAGTGCTCTTGTCGCCGGAGTTTTGAACTTC. Encoded protein: CSALVAGVLNF.

About this clonotype: This may arise from a read error, as a much more abundant clone is one base away. This CDR3 reads CAIRSGTSGDLDTQYF. The CDR3 nucleotides are TGTGCCATCAGGTCCGGGACTAGCGGAGATTTAGATACGCAGTATTTT. The chain links TRBV10-3 to TRBJ2-3, with 11 bases aligning to TRBD2. The germline V gene encodes CDR1 ENHRY and CDR2 SYGVKD. After removal of 6 bases from V and 5 bases from J, the junction contained 10 bases not matched to a gene. This CDR3 is 16 amino acids long.

This clonotype was counted between two and nine times. A much bigger clone sits one base away, suggesting this may be a read error. The chain carries TRBV6-2 or TRBV6-3 and TRBJ2-1; either TRBD1 or TRBD2 may supply D (7 bases each). This CDR3 is built from 14 residues. Trimming stripped 5 bases from V and 4 bases from J, with 12 bases between. CDR1 is MNHEY and CDR2 is SVGEGT in the germline V gene. CDR3: CASSPGGGYNEQFF. The CDR3 DNA reads as TGTGCCAGCAGTCCAGGGGGGGGTTACAATGAGCAGTTCTTC.

Ten or more counts support this clonotype. V is TRBV18 and J is TRBJ2-7, with no clear D. The CDR3 has 13 amino acids. V lost 5 bases, J lost 1 base, and 9 bases lay in between. The germline V gene encodes CDR1 KGHSH and CDR2 LQKENI. As DNA, the CDR3 is TGTGCCAGCTCAGCACAAGGATCCTACGAGCAGTACTTC. Protein product: CASSAQGSYEQYF.

This clonotype showed up just a few times. The chain couples TRBV10-1 to TRBJ2-1, with unresolved D. Trimming shortened V by 3 bases and J by 7 bases, and 13 bases separated the two germline ends. This CDR3 spans 14 amino acids. CDR1 is WNHNN and CDR2 is SYGVQD in the germline V gene (reference sequence). CDR3 sequence (DNA): TGCGCCAGCAGTGATTCGGGTACTTGGAATGAGCAGTTCTTC. Its protein product is CASSDSGTWNEQFF.

This clonotype appeared many times. This rearrangement joins TRBV5-1 to TRBJ2-1, with 8 nucleotides matching TRBD2. J lost 5 bases, V lost 4 bases, and 5 bases had no gene match. CDR1 is SGHRS and CDR2 is YFSETQ in the germline V gene. This CDR3 region has 14 residues. Here the CDR3 DNA reads TGCGCCAGCAGCCCCTTAGCGGGGCACAATGAGCAGTTCTTC. Translation gives CASSPLAGHNEQFF.

With regard to this clonotype: This may come from a read error, since a much larger clone is one base off. The CDR3 ends on some other residue instead of the conserved phenylalanine or tryptophan, so this is likely a read error. The chain has TRBV28 and TRBJ2-5; TRBD1 is a possible D gene (6 bases). Germline CDR1 reads MDHEN; CDR2 reads SYDVKM. The CDR3 has 14 residues. The ends were cut back, 6 bases at V and 2 bases at J, with 13 bases in the middle. The CDR3 reads CASSLPGEQETQYS. CDR3 bases: TGTGCCAGCAGCCTCCCAGGGGAGCAAGAGACCCAGTACTCC.

The chain links TRBV6-1 to TRBJ1-2; 9 positions agree with TRBD1. This CDR3 is 14 amino acids long. The germline gives CDR1 MNHNS, CDR2 SASEGT. Trimming cost V 5 bases and J 8 bases; bases outside gene matches: 9. CDR3 nucleotides: TGTGCCAGCAGTTTGTTAACAGGGGGCGAAGGCTACACCTTC. It encodes CASSLLTGGEGYTF.

This clonotype was seen at least ten times. CDR3 sequence (DNA): TGTGCCAGCAGCTTTCTAAATCGGGGGGCCGGAGAGCAGTTCTTC. It specifies CASSFLNRGAGEQFF. The chain combines TRBV11-2 with TRBJ2-1, with D maybe TRBD2 (7 bases). This CDR3 has 15 residues. V dropped 3 bases and J dropped 10 bases, with 19 bases sitting between them. Germline V lookup: CDR1 SGHAT, CDR2 FQNNGV.

This clonotype was counted many times. The CDR3 coding sequence is TGTGCCAGCAGTTTGGGATTTGAAGCTTTCTTT. Translated: CASSLGFEAFF. The V gene is TRBV28, the J gene TRBJ1-1; no firm D call. This CDR3 comprises 11 residues. The germline V gene has CDR1 MDHEN and CDR2 SYDVKM. V lost 3 bases, J lost 7 bases, and 6 bases lay in between.

The table lists this clonotype with a few counts. CDR3 sequence reads: CASRALQGADGYTF. The CDR3 nucleotides read TGTGCCAGCCGAGCCTTACAGGGGGCCGATGGCTACACCTTC. The V and J genes are TRBV7-9 and TRBJ1-2, with 9 nucleotides matching TRBD1. The CDR3 loop spans 14 amino acids. With V trimmed by 8 bases and J by 6 bases, 10 bases remained unmatched. The germline gives CDR1 SEHNR, CDR2 FQNEAQ (reference sequence).

This clonotype was recorded many times. The chain employs TRBV20-1 and TRBJ1-2; D is perhaps TRBD1 (5 bases). Germline V CDR1 and CDR2: DFQATT, SNEGSKA (reference sequence). Trimming stripped 6 bases from V and 4 bases from J, with 15 bases between. This CDR3 has 13 residues. This CDR3 is CSASTGTPYGYTF. The CDR3 DNA follows: TGCAGTGCCTCGACCGGGACGCCCTATGGCTACACCTTC.

This chain links TRBV7-2 with TRBJ2-1, with TRBD2 matching over 13 bases. Germline CDR1 SGHTA, CDR2 FQGNSA. CDR3 size: 14 residues. The V gene end was trimmed by 8 bases and the J gene end by 7 bases; junction bases not matched to a gene: 5. DNA for the CDR3: TGTGCCAGCGGAACTAGCGGGGGGGCGAATGAGCAGTTCTTC. Translation: CASGTSGGANEQFF.

This clonotype was seen many times. The gene calls are TRBV2 and TRBJ2-5; D possibly corresponds to TRBD1 (5 bases). V gave up 5 bases and J gave up 1 base, with 8 bases separating them. Germline values: CDR1 SNHLY, CDR2 FYNNEI. The CDR3 covers 13 residues. The CDR3: CASSYRLQETQYF. CDR3 nucleotide sequence: TGTGCCAGCAGTTACAGGCTCCAAGAGACCCAGTACTTC.

There are many counts of this clonotype. The chain is built from TRBV18 and TRBJ1-2; 9 bases are shared with TRBD1. The CDR3 length is 15 residues. J lost 2 bases, V lost 6 bases, and 7 bases had no gene match. The germline V gene encodes CDR1 KGHSH and CDR2 LQKENI. The CDR3 DNA follows: TGTGCCAGCTCCCTCAGGACAGGGGACAACTATGGCTACACCTTC. Its protein product is CASSLRTGDNYGYTF.

For this clonotype: Being one base from a much bigger clone, this may be a read error. The chain joins TRBV4-3 to TRBJ2-1; D is undetermined. CDR3 length: 11 amino acids. Per the germline V gene, CDR1 is LGHNA and CDR2 is YSLEER. The CDR3 spells CGSINGNEQFF. CDR3 sequence (DNA): TGCGGCAGCATCAATGGGAATGAGCAGTTCTTC.

The gene calls are TRBV5-1 and TRBJ2-1; D remains ambiguous. The CDR3 is 11 residues long. Between the trimmed V and J ends, which lost 7 bases and 12 bases, there was a span of 14 bases. From germline, CDR1 is SGHRS and CDR2 YFSETQ. CDR3 residues: CASAYGNRQFF. CDR3 nucleotides: TGCGCCAGCGCTTACGGAAATCGGCAGTTCTTC.

The rearrangement uses TRBV20-1 and TRBJ2-7; 8 bases are a match to TRBD2. CDR1 DFQATT and CDR2 SNEGSKA come from the germline V gene (reference sequence). There are 14 residues in the CDR3. The junction had 15 bases not matched to a gene; V was cut back by 5 bases and J by 9 bases. The CDR3 DNA reads TGCAGTGCTGGGGGGGGACTAGACGCCGCGGGGCAGTACTTC. Its protein product is CSAGGGLDAAGQYF.

This chain uses TRBV7-6 with TRBJ2-7; TRBD2 might be the D (6 bases). V was shortened by 5 bases and J by 3 bases, with 11 bases between the two germline ends. CDR3 length: 13 amino acids. Germline-derived CDR1 and CDR2 are SGHVS and FNYEAQ. The CDR3 nucleotides read TGTGCCAGCAGCGTAGGGACTGACTACGAGCAGTACTTC. Translating it yields CASSVGTDYEQYF. Using reference TRBV7-6 and TRBJ2-7 for the parts outside the CDR3, the full variable domain is GAGVSQSPRYKVTKRGQDVALRCDPISGHVSLYWYRQALGQGPEFLTYFNYEAQQDKSGLPNDRFSAERPEGSISTLTIQRTEQRDSAMYRCASSVGTDYEQYFGPGTRLTVT.